This TCR beta chain was recorded in a study of blood T cell repertoires in COVID-19. Study-wide background: PBMCs, B-cell-depleted T cells, or T cells were the source of the cDNA or gDNA that made up the material.

CDR1 LGHNA and CDR2 YSLEER come from the germline V gene. The junction had 4 bases not matched to a gene; V was cut back by 4 bases and J by 5 bases. The CDR3 length is 13 residues. In assigning cohorts, the study relied on participant-reported clinical history. Recovered Cohort 3 donors showed two negative PCRs, clearance, or symptom resolution. In the authors' methods: Scientists estimated how many nucleated cells there were by amplifying reference gene primers. Sequencing was performed with immunoSEQ multiplex PCR; in TCRdb, only in-frame clones are kept and a portion is missing. The DNA gave D and trimming, while V, J and clone size come from that table. The sample carries 360,000 or so clones, roughly four fifths recorded once.

What was sequenced was PBMCs or T cells enriched from blood (not recorded which). This clonotype originated in a woman aged 50 to 65 who had recovered from COVID-19. This rearrangement joins TRBV4-3 to TRBJ1-2, with 7 positions matching TRBD1. The CDR3 region has the DNA TGCGCCAGCAGCCCGACCAGGGGGTATGGCTACACCTTC. It codes for CASSPTRGYGYTF.